This TCR beta chain was identified during a study of T-cell reconstitution after alpha-beta-depleted transplantation in children. Broader study findings: Some patients' high day-60 TCRbeta diversity was traced to surviving recipient T cells and thymic progenitors. T-cell numbers and diversity one year post-transplant derived largely from freshly generated T cells. It was reported that alpha-beta T cells came from several hundred expanded graft clones (about two months after transplant).

This clonotype was counted many times. The antigen remains unidentified. V lost 0 bases to trimming and J lost 5 bases, with 12 bases between them. Germline assignment: CDR1 SGHRS and CDR2 YFSETQ. This CDR3 comprises 15 residues. Unique molecular identifiers were built into the TCRbeta library. TCRdb reprocessed the PCR reads via MiXCR and lists one record per CDR3 protein. The sample includes around 300,000 distinct CDR3 sequences, around a tenth of them seen just once. This receptor was taken from a boy under two years old with acute myeloid leukemia, due to receive a stem cell transplant. Sample: PBMCs, taken before TCRalphabeta/CD19-depleted stem cell transplant. The rearrangement joins TRBV5-1 to TRBJ2-1; D is perhaps TRBD2 (5 bases). DNA of the CDR3: TGCGCCAGCAGCTTGGAAGGTCGGGGAGACAATGAGCAGTTCTTC. Residues: CASSLEGRGDNEQFF.